The 27 T cell receptor beta chains reported below all come from one sample, sequenced in a study of tumor-infiltrating lymphocytes in localized non-small cell lung cancer. TCRdb keeps only in-frame clones here, not all; method: immunoSEQ multiplex PCR. The sample has roughly 24,000 clones; approximately 64% are singletons. Sequences were obtained from lung tumor tissue. All receptors derive from a human donor with non-small cell lung cancer.

The DNA for the CDR3 is TGTGCCAGCAGCGCCCCTGCAACAGGCTATGGCTACACCTTC. It encodes CASSAPATGYGYTF. This chain connects TRBV7-2 to TRBJ1-2; possibly TRBD1 for D (5 bases). Germline CDR1 and CDR2: SGHTA and FQGNSA. With 5 bases removed from V and 4 bases from J, the gap between germline ends came to 14 bases. The CDR3 consists of 14 residues.

CDR3 in DNA: TGTGCCAGCTCTCAAGCTCGATCGGCGGAGACCCAGTACTTC. Translation gives CASSQARSAETQYF. The chain couples TRBV18 to TRBJ2-5; no clear D gene. CDR3 size: 14 residues. V was shortened by 6 bases and J by 5 bases, with 16 bases between the two germline ends. Germline lookup yields CDR1 KGHSH and CDR2 LQKENI. The variable domain in full, with the rest retrieved from reference TRBV18 and TRBJ2-5, is NAGVMQNPRHLVRRRGQEARLRCSPMKGHSHVYWYRQLPEEGLKFMVYLQKENIIDESGMPKERFSAEFPKEGPSILRIQQVVRGDSAAYFCASSQARSAETQYFGPGTRLLVL.

The rearrangement uses TRBV5-1 and TRBJ2-2; D is undetermined. The CDR3 runs 13 residues. The V gene's germline CDR1 is SGHRS and CDR2 YFSETQ. V gave up 3 bases and J gave up 2 bases, with 5 bases separating them. The CDR3 DNA follows: TGCGCCAGCAGCTCCGATAACACCGGGGAGCTGTTTTTT. It yields the protein CASSSDNTGELFF.

This chain uses TRBV4-1 with TRBJ2-2; D may be TRBD1 (5 bases). Per germline, CDR1 MGHRA and CDR2 YSYEKL. The V gene lost 3 bases and the J gene lost 5 bases, with 13 bases spanning the gap. The CDR3 spans 15 residues. CDR3 sequence (DNA): TGCGCCAGCAGCCAGGGCAGGGTAGGAACCGGGGAGCTGTTTTTT. Its translation is CASSQGRVGTGELFF.

This clone was counted only a few times. The J gene is TRBJ2-7, the V gene TRBV19; D perhaps matches TRBD1 (5 bases). The CDR3 loop spans 12 amino acids. CDR1 and CDR2 (germline): LNHDA, SQIVND (reference sequence). Between the trimmed V and J ends, which lost 7 bases and 2 bases, there was a span of 9 bases. The chain's CDR3 is CASTGPTYEQYF. CDR3 nucleotide sequence: TGTGCCAGTACAGGGCCCACCTACGAGCAGTACTTC.

V and J are TRBV28 and TRBJ1-5; 7 bases match TRBD1. CDR3 size: 15 residues. Looked up from germline, CDR1 is MDHEN and CDR2 is SYDVKM. Trimming took 5 bases from V and 2 from J; bases not matched to a gene: 6. DNA of the CDR3: TGTGCCAGCAGTGCAGAGCAGGGGGGCAATCAGCCCCAGCATTTT. Amino acid sequence: CASSAEQGGNQPQHF.

In this sample, this clone turned up a few times. This chain uses TRBV9 with TRBJ2-7; the match to TRBD2 covers 7 bases. J gave up 6 bases and V 0 bases, and 3 bases lay outside the gene matches. Germline CDR1 reads SGDLS; CDR2 reads YYNGEE. There are 13 residues in the CDR3. CDR3 amino acids: CASSVAGEGEQYF. The DNA for the CDR3 is TGTGCCAGCAGCGTAGCTGGGGAGGGCGAGCAGTACTTC.

Relative to its sample, this clone is medium-sized (0.01 to 0.1%). This chain connects TRBV5-6 to TRBJ1-1; 7 nucleotides align to TRBD1. Unmatched junction bases numbered 6, after V lost 4 bases and J lost 9 bases. This CDR3 has 12 residues. Per germline, CDR1 SGHDT and CDR2 YYEEEE. CDR3 protein: CASSTSTGKAFF. DNA for the CDR3: TGTGCCAGCAGCACCTCGACAGGGAAAGCTTTCTTT.

J is TRBJ1-4 and V is TRBV2, with 8 bases lining up with TRBD1. The CDR3 runs 12 residues. V shed 8 bases and J 8 bases; nucleotides not matched to a gene: 4. The germline V gene encodes CDR1 SNHLY and CDR2 FYNNEI. The CDR3 reads CASGRQGEKLFF. As DNA, the CDR3 is TGTGCCAGCGGACGACAGGGGGAAAAACTGTTTTTT.

This rearrangement joins TRBV7-6 to TRBJ1-1, with D maybe TRBD1 (6 bases). Germline V gene data show CDR1 as SGHVS and CDR2 as FNYEAQ. CDR3 length: 13 amino acids. The germline V and J ends were trimmed by 5 bases and 1 base, with 8 bases remaining between them. In DNA form, the CDR3 reads TGTGCCAGCAGCCAGGGGCCGAACACTGAAGCTTTCTTT. Encoded protein: CASSQGPNTEAFF.

This clone has just a few counts. The CDR3 DNA is TGTGCCAGCAGCACCGACCTGAACACTGAAGCTTTCTTT. As protein: CASSTDLNTEAFF. J is TRBJ1-1 and V is TRBV11-3; D gene unclear. CDR1 and CDR2 (germline): SGHNT, YENEEA. The CDR3 loop spans 13 amino acids. The V end was cut by 5 bases, the J end by 0 bases, with 7 bases between.

As DNA, the CDR3 is TGTGCCAGCAGCTTGAATCCAGCGGGAGACAATGAGCAGTTCTTC. It is translated as CASSLNPAGDNEQFF. The rearrangement joins TRBV7-9 to TRBJ2-1, with TRBD2 identical over 8 bases. The V segment lost 3 bases and the J segment 5 bases; nucleotides outside the gene matches: 6. Germline CDR1 reads SEHNR; CDR2 reads FQNEAQ (reference sequence). The CDR3 runs 15 residues.

The rearrangement joins TRBV11-2 to TRBJ2-3; D might be TRBD1 (5 bases). The ends were cut back, 0 bases at V and 2 bases at J, with 12 bases in the middle. Looked up from germline, CDR1 is SGHAT and CDR2 is FQNNGV. The CDR3 length is 16 residues. In DNA, the CDR3 is TGTGCCAGCAGCTTAGAGGGGCAGGGTCTCACAGATACGCAGTATTTT. Protein: CASSLEGQGLTDTQYF.

The chain's CDR3 is CASSGTDTGELFF. Here the CDR3 DNA reads TGTGCCAGCAGCGGGACAGACACCGGGGAGCTGTTTTTT. This chain links TRBV6-5 with TRBJ2-2; 7 positions agree with TRBD1. V lost 6 bases and J lost 3; bases outside the gene matches: 1. The CDR3 totals 13 residues. CDR1 is MNHEY and CDR2 is SVGAGI in the germline V gene.

V is TRBV7-9 and J is TRBJ1-1, with TRBD1 matching 7 bases. CDR1 is SEHNR, CDR2 FQNEAQ, per germline (reference sequence). This CDR3 has 14 amino acids. Trimming removed 6 bases from V and 4 bases from J; junction bases left unmatched: 8. This CDR3 is CASSLTGEGTEAFF. In DNA form, the CDR3 reads TGTGCCAGCAGTTTAACAGGGGAGGGCACTGAAGCTTTCTTT. The whole variable domain, filled in from reference TRBV7-9 and TRBJ1-1, reads DTGVSQNPRHKITKRGQNVTFRCDPISEHNRLYWYRQTLGQGPEFLTYFQNEAQLEKSRLLSDRFSAERPKGSFSTLEIQRTEQGDSAMYLCASSLTGEGTEAFFGQGTRLTVV.

This clone was seen a handful of times. The V gene is TRBV6-1, the J gene TRBJ2-2, with TRBD1 identical over 7 bases. This CDR3 comprises 14 residues. Trimming cost V 4 bases and J 7 bases; bases outside gene matches: 6. Germline CDR1 reads MNHNS; CDR2 reads SASEGT. This CDR3 is CASSALTGIGELFF. CDR3 in DNA: TGTGCCAGCAGTGCTTTGACAGGGATCGGGGAGCTGTTTTTT.

J is TRBJ1-5 and V is TRBV28; 10 bases line up with TRBD1. J was trimmed by 5 bases and V by 8 bases; bases with no gene match: 6. The CDR3 is made up of 14 amino acids. Germline loops: CDR1 MDHEN, CDR2 SYDVKM. This chain's CDR3 is CASCTGTGDQPQHF. Written as DNA, the CDR3 is TGTGCCAGCTGCACCGGGACAGGGGATCAGCCCCAGCATTTT.

The rearrangement joins TRBV19 to TRBJ1-5; D possibly corresponds to TRBD1 (6 bases). CDR3 length equals 16 residues. The V end was cut by 3 bases, the J end by 5 bases, with 17 bases between. From germline, CDR1 is LNHDA and CDR2 SQIVND (reference sequence). In nucleotides, the CDR3 is TGTGCCAGTAGTATTTCAACAGGGTCTGGTGATCAGCCCCAGCATTTT. Translation gives CASSISTGSGDQPQHF.

V and J are TRBV7-9 and TRBJ2-5, with 9 bases fitting TRBD2. Germline CDR1 and CDR2: SEHNR and FQNEAQ (reference sequence). CDR3 length equals 12 residues. The V gene end was trimmed by 5 bases and the J gene end by 11 bases; junction bases not matched to a gene: 6. CDR3 sequence (DNA): TGTGCCAGCAGCCCTAGCGGGACCCCTCAGTACTTC. Translated, it gives CASSPSGTPQYF.

The chain is built from TRBV5-1 and TRBJ2-6; 10 nucleotides agree with TRBD1. CDR3 size: 18 residues. Germline V gene sequence: CDR1 SGHRS, CDR2 YFSETQ. Trimming at V came to 0 bases and at J to 0 bases, leaving 3 bases not matched to a gene. The CDR3 DNA reads TGCGCCAGCAGCTTGGCGACAGGGGGCCCCTCTGGGGCCAACGTCCTGACTTTC. As protein: CASSLATGGPSGANVLTF.

This clone was seen a few times. This sequence joins TRBV5-1 and TRBJ2-1, with TRBD2 matching 14 bases. CDR3 length: 15 residues. Germline V lookup: CDR1 SGHRS, CDR2 YFSETQ. The V gene end was trimmed by 5 bases and the J gene end by 7 bases; junction bases not matched to a gene: 5. CDR3 protein: CASRPGLAGVNEQFF. CDR3 in DNA: TGCGCCAGCAGGCCGGGACTAGCGGGAGTGAATGAGCAGTTCTTC.

V usage is TRBV9 and J usage is TRBJ1-2; 9 nucleotides align to TRBD1. The germline V gene has CDR1 SGDLS and CDR2 YYNGEE. The CDR3 contains 15 residues. The junction had 12 bases not matched to a gene; V was cut back by 4 bases and J by 8 bases. CDR3 residues: CASSPGQGTPIGYTF. CDR3 coding DNA: TGTGCCAGCAGCCCGGGACAGGGAACCCCTATAGGCTACACCTTC.

This clone was observed a handful of times. This chain connects TRBV9 to TRBJ2-2; 8 bases are a match to TRBD1. V shed 3 bases and J 3 bases; nucleotides not matched to a gene: 10. CDR3 length: 17 residues. The germline gives CDR1 SGDLS, CDR2 YYNGEE. The CDR3, as DNA: TGTGCCAGCAGCGGGCCCCCAGGGGGCTGGGACACCGGGGAGCTGTTTTTT. Translating gives CASSGPPGGWDTGELFF.

This clone was recorded once. The J gene is TRBJ1-1, the V gene TRBV10-1; the D gene is possibly TRBD1 (5 bases). This CDR3 comprises 13 residues. Looked up from germline, CDR1 is WNHNN and CDR2 is SYGVQD (reference sequence). Trimming removed 6 bases from V and 10 bases from J, with 18 bases in between. The CDR3 loop reads CASSRDSGGVAFF. In nucleotides, the CDR3 is TGCGCCAGCAGCAGAGACTCCGGGGGAGTAGCTTTCTTT.

By proportion, this clone is medium-sized (0.01 to 0.1%). The CDR3 DNA follows: TGTGCCAGTAGGAAGAATTACCAGGGTACTGAAGCTTTCTTT. Residues: CASRKNYQGTEAFF. The rearrangement joins TRBV19 to TRBJ1-1; possible D gene TRBD1, 5 bases. The V and J ends lost 6 bases and 5 bases respectively, with 16 bases between them. This CDR3 has 14 residues. Germline-derived CDR1 and CDR2 are LNHDA and SQIVND (reference sequence). Based on the CDR3 plus reference TRBV19 and TRBJ1-1, the full variable domain is DGGITQSPKYLFRKEGQNVTLSCEQNLNHDAMYWYRQDPGQGLRLIYYSQIVNDFQKGDIAEGYSVSREKKESFPLTVTSAQKNPTAFYLCASRKNYQGTEAFFGQGTRLTVV.

The J gene is TRBJ2-3, the V gene TRBV7-3; 9 bases fit TRBD1. V was pared by 5 bases and J by 5 bases, with 11 bases of the junction left unmatched. The CDR3 totals 16 residues. Germline V gene data show CDR1 as SGHTA and CDR2 as FQGTGA. Here the CDR3 DNA reads TGTGCCAGCAGCCTAAATGGACAGGGGATTAGAGATACGCAGTATTTT. Its protein product is CASSLNGQGIRDTQYF. The entire variable domain, with the rest obtained from reference TRBV7-3 and TRBJ2-3, is as follows: GAGVSQTPSNKVTEKGKYVELRCDPISGHTALYWYRQSLGQGPEFLIYFQGTGAADDSGLPNDRFFAVRPEGSVSTLKIQRTERGDSAVYLCASSLNGQGIRDTQYFGPGTRLTVL.

V is TRBV5-1 and J is TRBJ2-2; a weak D match, TRBD1 (9 bases). Trimming removed 3 bases from V and 4 bases from J, with 16 bases in between. CDR3 length: 16 amino acids. Germline lookup yields CDR1 SGHRS and CDR2 YFSETQ. CDR3 coding DNA: TGCGCCAGCAGCTCGGGGGGGACAGGGCTCACCGGGGAGCTGTTTTTT. It encodes CASSSGGTGLTGELFF.